The 22 T cell receptor beta chains presented below share a single source sample, sequenced in a study of siplizumab effects on memory and regulatory T cells. For more than 5 days at 37°C, the mixed lymphocyte reaction cells were kept in coculture. Profiling relied on immunoSEQ multiplex PCR, and the TCRdb table lists in-frame clones only, not all of them. Here the sample spans about 3,400 clones, roughly 50% being singletons. Their antigens are not known. Sample: CFSE-low (dividing) CD8+ T cells sorted from an allogeneic mixed lymphocyte reaction. The receptors shown here come from a human donor in good health; the cells came from an allogeneic mixed lymphocyte reaction. Some clones in this sample may be carry-over from other donors' samples.

The V and J genes are TRBV19 and TRBJ2-7, with 12 bases aligning to TRBD1. This CDR3 region has 15 residues. Looked up from germline, CDR1 is LNHDA and CDR2 is SQIVND (reference sequence). J gave up 6 bases and V 2 bases, and 5 bases lay outside the gene matches. CDR3 sequence reads: CASSISGTGGREQYF. The CDR3, as DNA: TGTGCCAGTAGTATATCGGGGACAGGGGGCCGCGAGCAGTACTTC.

V gene TRBV5-6 combines with J gene TRBJ2-7; a possible D gene is TRBD2 (7 bases). CDR1 is SGHDT, CDR2 YYEEEE, per germline. The CDR3 runs 14 residues. Trimming cost V 4 bases and J 7 bases, with 18 bases left between them. The CDR3 DNA sequence: TGTGCCAGCAGCCAGTTTGGGGGGGCGAGGGAGCAGTACTTC. It encodes CASSQFGGAREQYF.

This rearrangement joins TRBV27 to TRBJ2-7; TRBD1 is a possible D gene (6 bases). Germline CDR1 reads MNHEY; CDR2 reads SMNVEV (reference sequence). Trimming left V 5 bases short and J 2 bases short, with 16 bases between. The CDR3 is 15 amino acids. CDR3 sequence reads: CASSPYGTPTYEQYF. The CDR3 DNA is TGTGCCAGCAGTCCCTATGGGACACCCACCTACGAGCAGTACTTC.

The table lists this clone with a few counts. This sequence joins TRBV5-6 and TRBJ2-2, with 13 bases fitting TRBD2. J was trimmed by 0 bases and V by 7 bases; bases with no gene match: 9. CDR3 size: 18 residues. Germline assignment: CDR1 SGHDT and CDR2 YYEEEE. In nucleotides, the CDR3 is TGTGCCAGCCCTGGACTAGCGGGGGAGCCAGCGAACACCGGGGAGCTGTTTTTT. It encodes CASPGLAGEPANTGELFF.

The chain recombines TRBV27 with TRBJ2-5, with 10 bases matching TRBD2. The better agreement between TRBJ2-7 and the DNA end casts doubt on the J call. Germline values: CDR1 MNHEY, CDR2 SMNVEV (reference sequence). CDR3 size: 15 residues. CDR3 coding DNA: TGTGCCAGCAGTTTCGGACTAGCGGCCTCCTACGAGCAGTACTTC. Its translation is CASSFGLAASYEQYF.

V gene TRBV5-4 combines with J gene TRBJ2-2; 11 bases map to TRBD1. CDR3 length: 17 residues. J gave up 4 bases and V 3 bases, and 8 bases lay outside the gene matches. Germline V gene lookup returns CDR1 SGHNT and CDR2 YYREEE (reference sequence). The CDR3 nucleotides are TGTGCCAGCAGCTCAACTGGACAGGGGGCGGCCACCGGGGAGCTGTTTTTT. Its protein product is CASSSTGQGAATGELFF. The full variable domain, its missing parts supplied by reference TRBV5-4 and TRBJ2-2, is ETGVTQSPTHLIKTRGQQVTLRCSSQSGHNTVSWYQQALGQGPQFIFQYYREEENGRGNFPPRFSGLQFPNYSSELNVNALELDDSALYLCASSSTGQGAATGELFFGEGSRLTVL.

This sequence joins TRBV29-1 and TRBJ2-5; 9 nucleotides line up with TRBD1. CDR3 length: 18 residues. Germline CDR1 and CDR2: SQVTM and ANQGSEA. Losses at the gene ends were 0 bases for V and 4 bases for J; bases not matched to a gene: 15. CDR3 sequence: CSVEDKAWDRAPAETQYF. CDR3 DNA: TGCAGCGTTGAAGATAAGGCATGGGACAGGGCGCCGGCAGAGACCCAGTACTTC.

The V call is TRBV15, the J call TRBJ2-2, with D unresolved. The V gene's germline CDR1 is LNHNV and CDR2 YYDKDF (reference sequence). This CDR3 comprises 13 residues. Trimming shortened V by 5 bases and J by 7 bases, and 11 bases separated the two germline ends. The CDR3 bases are TGTGCCACCAGCCCCGTTGTCGTCGGGGAGCTGTTTTTT. Protein: CATSPVVVGELFF.

The rearrangement uses TRBV27 and TRBJ2-1; the D gene is possibly TRBD1 (5 bases). CDR1 is MNHEY, CDR2 SMNVEV, per germline (reference sequence). This CDR3 spans 17 amino acids. V shed 4 bases and J shed 2 bases, with 18 bases lying between them. The CDR3 region has the DNA TGTGCCAGCAGTTCCTGGACCTTCCAGGGAACCTACAATGAGCAGTTCTTC. Translation gives CASSSWTFQGTYNEQFF.

The V gene is TRBV15, the J gene TRBJ2-7; tentatively, D is TRBD1 (6 bases). Germline V gene sequence: CDR1 LNHNV, CDR2 YYDKDF (reference sequence). The CDR3 contains 14 residues. Deletions cut 8 bases from V and 1 base from J, with 15 bases between. CDR3 DNA sequence: TGTGCCACCTCAAACGAGGGGGAGTCCTACGAGCAGTACTTC. Residues: CATSNEGESYEQYF.

The J gene is TRBJ2-7, the V gene TRBV15; no definite D call. With 1 base removed from V and 5 bases from J, the gap between germline ends came to 6 bases. This CDR3 is 12 amino acids long. Germline values: CDR1 LNHNV, CDR2 YYDKDF (reference sequence). The DNA for the CDR3 is TGTGCCACCAGCAGAGCGGTGAACGAGCAGTACTTC. Translating it yields CATSRAVNEQYF.

The rearrangement joins TRBV11-2 to TRBJ2-1; 7 positions match TRBD1. Trimming cost V 2 bases and J 5 bases; bases outside gene matches: 12. The CDR3 runs to 17 residues. Germline V gene data show CDR1 as SGHAT and CDR2 as FQNNGV. The CDR3 coding sequence is TGTGCCAGCAGCTTATGGCCAGGGGGAAGGGTCGACAATGAGCAGTTCTTC. Protein sequence: CASSLWPGGRVDNEQFF.

The rearrangement uses TRBV14 and TRBJ2-7; no definite D call. The V end lost 1 base, the J end lost 7 bases, and 20 bases lay between the germline ends. Germline V gene sequence: CDR1 SGHDN, CDR2 FVKESK. The CDR3 has 16 amino acids. CDR3 DNA sequence: TGTGCCAGCAGCCAAGCACATCACCCTGGGTCTAGAGAGCAGTACTTC. It codes for CASSQAHHPGSREQYF.

V is TRBV7-9 and J is TRBJ2-7; D is ambiguous. This CDR3 has 15 residues. The germline V and J ends were trimmed by 2 bases and 0 bases, with 11 bases remaining between them. CDR1 and CDR2 from the germline V gene are SEHNR and FQNEAQ (reference sequence). The CDR3 spells CASSLRPVSSYEQYF. CDR3 coding DNA: TGTGCCAGCAGCTTAAGACCGGTTAGCTCCTACGAGCAGTACTTC.

This clone was seen a few times. V and J are TRBV4-2 and TRBJ2-2; 9 nucleotides match TRBD2. V shed 7 bases and J 6 bases; nucleotides not matched to a gene: 18. Germline assignment: CDR1 LGHNA and CDR2 YNFKEQ. This CDR3 has 18 residues. The CDR3 region has the DNA TGTGCCAGCAACCTCGCGGCTAGCGGGATATCAAACGCCGGGGAGCTGTTTTTT. It specifies CASNLAASGISNAGELFF.

This clone is termed large (0.1 to 1%). This chain connects TRBV27 to TRBJ1-6, with D unresolved. The V end lost 1 base, the J end lost 6 bases, and 7 bases lay between the germline ends. Per the germline V gene, CDR1 is MNHEY and CDR2 is SMNVEV (reference sequence). The CDR3 has 14 residues. The CDR3 reads CASSLLGSNSPLHF. As DNA, the CDR3 is TGTGCCAGCAGTTTATTGGGTAGTAATTCACCCCTCCACTTT.

This clone showed up just once. The V call is TRBV21-1, the J call TRBJ2-7; whether TRBD1, the table's D call, matches the DNA was not checked. TRBV21-1 is noted as a pseudogene. The CDR3 totals 15 residues. CDR3: CASSQPGQPTYEQYF. CDR3 sequence (DNA): TGTGCCAGCAGTCAACCGGGACAGCCGACCTACGAGCAGTACTTC.

V usage is TRBV27 and J usage is TRBJ2-5; 12 bases match TRBD2. CDR1 MNHEY and CDR2 SMNVEV come from the germline V gene (reference sequence). CDR3 length: 16 residues. Trimming took 2 bases from V and 1 from J; bases not matched to a gene: 2. The CDR3 DNA reads as TGTGCCAGCAGTTTACTGACTAGCGGGGGCCAAGAGACCCAGTACTTC. Amino acid sequence: CASSLLTSGGQETQYF.

This chain joins TRBV6-6 and TRBJ2-3, with D maybe TRBD2 (5 bases). Germline loops: CDR1 MNHNY, CDR2 SVGAGI (reference sequence). The CDR3 spans 13 residues. V was shortened by 0 bases and J by 10 bases, with 11 bases between the two germline ends. The CDR3 spells CASSYSDSGSQYF. The CDR3 nucleotides read TGTGCCAGCAGTTACTCAGATTCGGGGTCGCAGTATTTT.

The rearrangement links TRBV11-1 to TRBJ2-7; the D gene is possibly TRBD2 (5 bases). Trimming took 0 bases from V and 4 from J, leaving 10 bases between them. Per germline, CDR1 SGHAT and CDR2 FQDESV (reference sequence). The CDR3 sequence is 14 residues long. The CDR3 region is CASSLALRDYEQYF. The CDR3 nucleotides are TGTGCCAGCAGCTTAGCTCTGAGGGATTACGAGCAGTACTTC. The full variable domain, with the rest looked up from reference TRBV11-1 and TRBJ2-7, is EAEVAQSPRYKITEKSQAVAFWCDPISGHATLYWYRQILGQGPELLVQFQDESVVDDSQLPKDRFSAERLKGVDSTLKIQPAELGDSAMYLCASSLALRDYEQYFGPGTRLTVT.

V gene TRBV4-1 combines with J gene TRBJ2-7; tentatively, D is TRBD2 (5 bases). This CDR3 is 13 amino acids long. V lost 1 base to trimming and J lost 5 bases, with 9 bases between them. CDR1 MGHRA and CDR2 YSYEKL come from the germline V gene. CDR3 DNA sequence: TGCGCCAGCAGCCAAGGAGGGCTCAACGAGCAGTACTTC. The encoded protein is CASSQGGLNEQYF.

This clone was picked up a small number of times. The J gene is TRBJ2-7, the V gene TRBV27; D is possibly TRBD1 (6 bases). Trimming left V 7 bases short and J 4 bases short, with 20 bases between. Germline CDR1 reads MNHEY; CDR2 reads SMNVEV (reference sequence). The CDR3 consists of 15 residues. CDR3 protein: CASTNTGRKQYEQYF. The CDR3, as DNA: TGTGCCAGCACCAATACAGGGAGAAAGCAGTACGAGCAGTACTTC.